These T cell receptor beta chains were read from a single sample in a study of cytomegalovirus exposure and HLA in healthy donors. Sequencing used immunoSEQ multiplex PCR; TCRdb keeps in-frame clones, though not all of them. The sample has roughly 100,000 clones; around 10% are singletons. What was sequenced was PBMCs. These receptor sequences come from a middle-aged man in good health and CMV-seropositive. The CDR3 runs from the conserved cysteine through the conserved F or W. A D gene is named only where the DNA matches it firmly. The listing skips clone size in some rows; elsewhere it reads once, few, many or a size class.

>TRBJ2-1|TRBD2|few|TRBV11-2
TGTGCCAGCAGCTTAGAAGCGGGAGGGCCTAGTGAGCAGTTCTTC
CASSLEAGGPSEQFF
>TRBJ2-7|NA|few|TRBV5-4
TGTGCCAGCAGCTTGGGGGAGTACGAGCAGTACTTC
CASSLGEYEQYF
>TRBJ2-7|NA|NA|TRBV6-5
TGTGCCAGCAGTTCTCCCTACTCCGATTTCTCCTACGAGCAGTACTTC
CASSSPYSDFSYEQYF
>TRBJ2-3|TRBD2|NA|TRBV4-2
TGTGCCAGCAGCCATAACGGACGAACTAGCGGGAGAAGGCCCTGCGTAGGCACAGATACGCAGTATTTT
CASSHNGRTSGRRPCVGTDTQYF
>TRBJ2-7|TRBD2|NA|TRBV11-2
TGTGCCAGCAGCCCCATTAGCGGGAGCGCACTCTACGAGCAGTACTTC
CASSPISGSALYEQYF
>TRBJ2-6|TRBD1|few|TRBV5-1
TGCGCCAGCAGCCAAAAGGACAGGGCCGGGGCCAACGTCCTGACTTTC
CASSQKDRAGANVLTF
>TRBJ2-1|TRBD1|few|TRBV6-1
TGTGCCAGCAGTCGACAGGGTTACAATGAGCAGTTCTTC
CASSRQGYNEQFF
>TRBJ2-7|TRBD1|NA|TRBV4-1
TGCGCCAGCAGCCGCCCCGGGACAGAAGACGAGCAGTACTTC
CASSRPGTEDEQYF
>TRBJ1-3|TRBD1|few|TRBV9
TGTGCCAGCAGCGTAGGTCCGACAGGGGGTGGAAACACCATATATTTT
CASSVGPTGGGNTIYF
>TRBJ1-3|NA|NA|TRBV6-6
TGTGCCAGCACCGGCGATCTCCGGGTTGGATACACCATATATTTT
CASTGDLRVGYTIYF
>TRBJ2-1|NA|few|TRBV11-2
TGTGCCAGCAGCCCCGGGGTAGGCTACAATGAGCAGTTCTTC
CASSPGVGYNEQFF
>TRBJ2-5|TRBD2|few|TRBV7-8
TGTGCCAGCAGCTTAGGGGGAGCGGGAGCAGAGACCCAGTACTTC
CASSLGGAGAETQYF
>TRBJ2-7|NA|NA|TRBV11-2
TGTGCCAGCAGCCAGGGCAACGAGCAGTACTTC
CASSQGNEQYF
>TRBJ2-7|TRBD1|NA|TRBV27
TGTGCCAGCAGTCCTCAGGGGGTATCCTACGAGCAGTACTTC
CASSPQGVSYEQYF
>TRBJ2-7|NA|few|TRBV7-8
TGTGCCAGCAGCCCACCAGGGGAAAGCTACGAGCAGTACTTC
CASSPPGESYEQYF
>TRBJ1-4|TRBD1|few|TRBV28
TGTGCCAGCAGTAAACGGACAGGCGTAGTGTTTTTT
CASSKRTGVVFF
>TRBJ2-5|TRBD1|NA|TRBV29-1
TGCAGCGTTGAACTCTCGGAAAGACCGGGACAGGTCGAGGGGACCCAGTACTTC
CSVELSERPGQVEGTQYF
>TRBJ2-7|TRBD2|few|TRBV5-1
TGCGCCAGCAGCCAGGGGACTAGCGGGAGTCACGAGCAGTACTTC
CASSQGTSGSHEQYF
>TRBJ1-1|NA|NA|TRBV10-3
TGTGCCATCAGTGAGTCAGGCGGCAGGGGACGTACTGAAGCTTTCTTT
CAISESGGRGRTEAFF
>TRBJ1-3|NA|once|TRBV9
TGTGCCAGCAGCACCTTTGACAGCTACTTCTCTGGAAACACCATATATTTT
CASSTFDSYFSGNTIYF
>TRBJ2-3|TRBD1|NA|TRBV29-1
TGCAGCACCAAGCTAACAGGGGGCGAAGATGCGCAGTATTTT
CSTKLTGGEDAQYF
>TRBJ1-4|NA|few|TRBV5-1
TGCGCCAGCAGCTTGTCCAGGGAGGCAAAACTGTTTTTT
CASSLSREAKLFF
>TRBJ2-7|NA|few|TRBV6-5
TGTGCCAGCAGACCCGGACTCTACTACGAGCAGTACTTC
CASRPGLYYEQYF
>TRBJ2-7|TRBD2|NA|TRBV7-9
TGTGCCAGCAGCCTCCCCGCGGGAGGAAACGAGCAGTACTTC
CASSLPAGGNEQYF
>TRBJ2-1|TRBD2|NA|TRBV7-6
TGTGCCAGCAGGCAGGGACTAGCCAGCTCCTACAATGAGCAGTTCTTC
CASRQGLASSYNEQFF